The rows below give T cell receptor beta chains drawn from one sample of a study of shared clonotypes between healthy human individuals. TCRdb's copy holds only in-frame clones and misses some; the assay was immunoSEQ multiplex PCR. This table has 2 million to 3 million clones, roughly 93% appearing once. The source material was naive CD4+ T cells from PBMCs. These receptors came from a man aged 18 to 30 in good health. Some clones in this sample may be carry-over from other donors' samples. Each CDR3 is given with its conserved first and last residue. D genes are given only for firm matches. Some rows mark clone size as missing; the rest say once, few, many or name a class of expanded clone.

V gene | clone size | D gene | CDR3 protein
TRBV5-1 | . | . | CASSLDPGRGRANVLTF
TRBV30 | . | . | CAWSGQGRGTDTQYF
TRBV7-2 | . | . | CASSLGLYGYTF
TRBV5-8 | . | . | CASSSEVRRPQHF
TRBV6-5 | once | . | CASSPSGRGGQPQHF
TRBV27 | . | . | CASPKEDAEAFF
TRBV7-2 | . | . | CASSLGGGNYGYTF
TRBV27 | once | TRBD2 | CASSPGLAGAGEQYF
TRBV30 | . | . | CAWSRTGDYGYTF
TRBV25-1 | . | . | CASSDRDNEQFF
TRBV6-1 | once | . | CASSEAGQLATDTQYF
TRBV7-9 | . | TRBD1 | CASSVEGGAEAFF
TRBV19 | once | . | CASSRVRLRQTGELFF
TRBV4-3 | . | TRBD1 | CASSQVPGQGANEQFF
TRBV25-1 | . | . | CASSEPGNTEAFF
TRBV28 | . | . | CASSSTPRPWGYTF
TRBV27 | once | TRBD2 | CASRGLAGGEVEQYF
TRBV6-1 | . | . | CASSVRQSTDTQYF
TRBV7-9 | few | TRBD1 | CASSGDRGHTGELFF
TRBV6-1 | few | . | CASRLGPNGGEQYF
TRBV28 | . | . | CASRPQPNQPQHF
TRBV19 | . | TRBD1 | CASSFFRGRSDGYTF
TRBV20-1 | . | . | CSALSPEQYF
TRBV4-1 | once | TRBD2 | CASSRNSGAYEQYF
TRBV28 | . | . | CASSSSEKTLYNEQFF
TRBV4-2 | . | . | CASSQELQGLAFF
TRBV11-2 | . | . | CASRTQGLVGELFF
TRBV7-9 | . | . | CASSPPGTYEQYF
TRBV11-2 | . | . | CASSLGLAGELFF
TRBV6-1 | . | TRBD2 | CASSGGWEGSYEQYF
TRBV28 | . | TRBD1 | CASGLHQGAITGELFF